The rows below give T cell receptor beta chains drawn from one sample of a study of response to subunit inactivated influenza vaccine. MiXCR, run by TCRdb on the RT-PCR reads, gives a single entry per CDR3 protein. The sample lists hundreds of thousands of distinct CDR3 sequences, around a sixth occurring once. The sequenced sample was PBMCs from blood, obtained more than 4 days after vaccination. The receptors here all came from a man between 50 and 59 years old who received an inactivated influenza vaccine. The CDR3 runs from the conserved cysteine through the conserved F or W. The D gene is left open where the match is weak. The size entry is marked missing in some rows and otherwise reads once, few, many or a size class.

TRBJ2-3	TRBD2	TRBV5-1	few	TGCGCCAGCAGCTTGAGCGGACTAGCGGGAGGGGCCTTTAGCACAGATACGCAGTATTTT	CASSLSGLAGGAFSTDTQYF
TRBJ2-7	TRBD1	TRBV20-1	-	TGCAGTGCTAGAGATGGGGACAGGGGACCCTACGAGCAGTACTTC	CSARDGDRGPYEQYF
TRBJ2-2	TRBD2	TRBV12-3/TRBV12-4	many	TGTGCCAGCAGTTCCACTAGCGGGGGGAGCACCGGGGAGCTGTTTTTT	CASSSTSGGSTGELFF
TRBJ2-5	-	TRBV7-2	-	TGTGCCAGCAGCTTAGGTCTCCCGGGTCTCCAAGAGACCCAGCACTTC	CASSLGLPGLQETQHF
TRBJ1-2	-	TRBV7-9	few	TGTGCCAGCAGCCATGGATTACTTGGCTACACCTTC	CASSHGLLGYTF
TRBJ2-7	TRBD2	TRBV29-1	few	TGCAGCGTGGAGCGGGGCTCGTACGAGCAGTACTTC	CSVERGSYEQYF
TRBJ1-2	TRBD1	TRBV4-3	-	TGCGCCAGCAGCCTGACAGGGGGCGCGGACTATGGCTACACCTTC	CASSLTGGADYGYTF
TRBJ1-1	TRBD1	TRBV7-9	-	TGTGCCAGCAGCCTGACAGGGGGCGCAGATGAAGCTTTCTTT	CASSLTGGADEAFF
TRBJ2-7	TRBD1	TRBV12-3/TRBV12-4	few	TGTGCCAGCAGGGGAGATGGGACAGGGCCCTACGAGCAGTACTTC	CASRGDGTGPYEQYF
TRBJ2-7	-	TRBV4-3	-	TGCGCCAGCAGCCAAGATTTAAGCGGAAACCTCTACGAGCAGTACTTC	CASSQDLSGNLYEQYF
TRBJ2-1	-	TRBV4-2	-	TGTGCCAGCAGCCAAGAGCGGCGGAGCTCCTACAATGAGCAGTTCTTC	CASSQERRSSYNEQFF
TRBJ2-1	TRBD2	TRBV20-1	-	TGCAGTGCCGGAGGACTAGCTTTGGGTCGGGATGAGCAGTTCTTC	CSAGGLALGRDEQFF
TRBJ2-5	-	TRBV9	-	TGTGCCAGCAGCGTAGCTTGTAGGTTCTGTACCCAGTACTTC	CASSVACRFCTQYF
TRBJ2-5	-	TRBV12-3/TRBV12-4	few	TGTGCCAGCAGTGCGGACCAGGGGACCCAGTACTTC	CASSADQGTQYF
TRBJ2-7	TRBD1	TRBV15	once	TGTGCCACCAGCAGTAGGGACAGGATCTACGAGCAGTACTTC	CATSSRDRIYEQYF
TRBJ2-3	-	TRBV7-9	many	TGTGCCAGCAGCTTAGATGGGGCCTTCGGGAGGCAGTATTTT	CASSLDGAFGRQYF
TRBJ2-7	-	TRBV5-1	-	TGCGCCAGCAGCGTTACTGACGGAGGCGAGCAGTACTTC	CASSVTDGGEQYF
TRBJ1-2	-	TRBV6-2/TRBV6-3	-	TGTGCCAGCAGCCGCGGACAGTTTGGCTACACCTTC	CASSRGQFGYTF
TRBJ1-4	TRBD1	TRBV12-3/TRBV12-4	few	TGTGCCAGCAGTCCCGGGACAGGGACTAATGAAAAACTGTTTTTT	CASSPGTGTNEKLFF
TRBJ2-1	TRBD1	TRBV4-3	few	TGCGCCAGCAGCCAAGTGGGACAGGGGGCTAGTGAGCAGTTCTTC	CASSQVGQGASEQFF
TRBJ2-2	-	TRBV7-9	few	TGTGCCAGCAGCTTAATGCAGGGGTACACCGGGGAGCTGTTTTTT	CASSLMQGYTGELFF
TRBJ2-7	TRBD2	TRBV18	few	TGTGCCAGCTCACCGGCTAGCGGGGACTACGAGCAGTACTTC	CASSPASGDYEQYF
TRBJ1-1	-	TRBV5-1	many	TGCGCCAGCAGCATCGAGATCAACACTGAAGCTTTCTTT	CASSIEINTEAFF
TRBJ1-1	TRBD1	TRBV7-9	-	TGTGCCAGCAGCTTAAAACCGGGACAGGGGGCGTCGGACACTGAAGCTTTCTTT	CASSLKPGQGASDTEAFF
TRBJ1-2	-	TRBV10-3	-	TGTGCCATCAGTGACCCAGGACCCTTTGGCTACACCTTC	CAISDPGPFGYTF
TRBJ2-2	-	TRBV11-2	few	TGTGCCAGCAGCTCGTTCGGCGTTCCGGGGACCGGGGAGCTGTTTTTT	CASSSFGVPGTGELFF
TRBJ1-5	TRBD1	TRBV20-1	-	TGCAGTGCTGACAGGGAAGCTGGGAGCAATCAGCCCCAGCATTTT	CSADREAGSNQPQHF
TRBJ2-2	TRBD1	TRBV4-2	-	TGTGCCAGCAGCCAAGAATCGGACAGGGTCGGGGAGCTGTTTTTT	CASSQESDRVGELFF
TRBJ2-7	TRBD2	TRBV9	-	TGTGCCAGCAGCGTTGGCGGGGGGCCCGACTACGAGCAGTACTTC	CASSVGGGPDYEQYF
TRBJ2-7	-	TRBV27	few	TGTGCCAGCAGGCCCAGGTTACGAACCTACGAGCAGTACTTC	CASRPRLRTYEQYF
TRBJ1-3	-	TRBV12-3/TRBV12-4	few	TGTGCCAGCAGTTTAGGTACTAGGAACACCATATATTTT	CASSLGTRNTIYF
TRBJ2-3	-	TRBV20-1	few	TGCAGTGCTAGAGGACTAGTGCCCGGTCCTAGCACAGATACGCAGTATTTT	CSARGLVPGPSTDTQYF
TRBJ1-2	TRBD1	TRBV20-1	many	TGCAGTGCTATGGACAGGAAAAACTATGGCTACACCTTC	CSAMDRKNYGYTF
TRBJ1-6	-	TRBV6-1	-	TGTGCCAGCAGTTCCGCCAGTTCACCCCTCCACTTT	CASSSASSPLHF
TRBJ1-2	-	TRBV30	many	TGTGCCTGGAGTGTGGGTTATGGCTACACCTTC	CAWSVGYGYTF
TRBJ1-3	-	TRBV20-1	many	TGCAGTGCCGTGAAGGGATCTGGAAACACCATATATTTT	CSAVKGSGNTIYF
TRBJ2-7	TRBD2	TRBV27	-	TGTGCCAGCAGTTTATCGGGACTAGCGTCCTACGAGCAGTACTTC	CASSLSGLASYEQYF
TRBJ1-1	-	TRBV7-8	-	TGTGCCAGCAGGGGAGACTTCTTTCTGGGCACTGAAGCTTTCTTT	CASRGDFFLGTEAFF
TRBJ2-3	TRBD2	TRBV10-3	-	TGTGCCACCGCGGGACTAGCGGGGGGGACAGATACGCAGTATTTT	CATAGLAGGTDTQYF
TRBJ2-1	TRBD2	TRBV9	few	TGTGCCAGCAGCGTAAAGGGAGGGCCCTACAATGAGCAGTTCTTC	CASSVKGGPYNEQFF
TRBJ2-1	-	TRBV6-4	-	TGTGCCAGCAGTGAATCCGTAGTTAATCGAGACTACAATGAGCAGTTCTTC	CASSESVVNRDYNEQFF
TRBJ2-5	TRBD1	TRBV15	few	TGTGCCACCAGCAGAACGACGACAGGGCGGGAGACCCAGTACTTC	CATSRTTTGRETQYF
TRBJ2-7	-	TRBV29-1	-	TGCAGCGTTGAGGCGGGGACACCCTACGAGCAGTACTTC	CSVEAGTPYEQYF
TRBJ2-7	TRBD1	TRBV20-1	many	TGCAGTGCCGATCTACAGGGGACCTACGAGCAGTACTTC	CSADLQGTYEQYF
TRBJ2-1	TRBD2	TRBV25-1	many	TGTGCCAGCAGTTCCGTAGCGGGAGGCCCAGAGACCCCATACAATGAGCAGTTCTTC	CASSSVAGGPETPYNEQFF
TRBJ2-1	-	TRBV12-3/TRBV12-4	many	TGTGCCAGCCATAGGACTTCCAGCTCCTACAATGAGCAGTTCTTC	CASHRTSSSYNEQFF
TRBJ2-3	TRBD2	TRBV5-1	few	TGCGCCAGCAGCCGAAGACAAGGGACTACCCCGAGCACAGATACGCAGTATTTT	CASSRRQGTTPSTDTQYF
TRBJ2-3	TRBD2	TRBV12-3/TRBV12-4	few	TGTGCCAGCAGTTTAGCGCTTACTAGCGGGGGCACAGATACGCAGTATTTT	CASSLALTSGGTDTQYF
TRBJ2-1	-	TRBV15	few	TGTGCCACCAGCAGAGATAAGGGACACCTCTACAATGAGCAGTTCTTC	CATSRDKGHLYNEQFF
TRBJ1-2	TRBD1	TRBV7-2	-	TGTGCCAGCAGCTCCAAAGGGACAGAGTACGATGGCTACACCTTC	CASSSKGTEYDGYTF
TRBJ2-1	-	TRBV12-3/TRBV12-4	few	TGTGCTTGTGTGGCAGGGCGTTACGGTGAGCAGTTCTTC	CACVAGRYGEQFF
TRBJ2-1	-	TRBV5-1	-	TGCGCCAGCAGTCGATCTCCGAGTGAGCAGTTCTTC	CASSRSPSEQFF
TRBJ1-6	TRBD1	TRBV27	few	TGTGCCAGCAGCAGCCGGACAGGGGTCTTTTCACCCCTCCACTTT	CASSSRTGVFSPLHF
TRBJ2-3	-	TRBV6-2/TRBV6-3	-	TGTGCCAGCAGTTACTTTAGCGGAGTCTTCACAGATACGCAGTATTTT	CASSYFSGVFTDTQYF